The 29 T cell receptor beta chains presented below share a single source sample, sequenced in a study of cytomegalovirus exposure and HLA in healthy donors. In the PCR, 60 Vbeta and 13 Jbeta primers were used. The repertoire was sequenced with immunoSEQ multiplex PCR; TCRdb's copy has only in-frame clones and lacks some. The sample has about 170,000 clones; roughly 80% are singletons. What was sequenced was PBMCs. These receptors came from a woman under 30 in good health and CMV-seronegative.

Only a few counts were recorded for this clone. This chain uses TRBV28 with TRBJ2-7, with a possible D match to TRBD1 (6 bases). The V end was cut by 6 bases, the J end by 0 bases, with 12 bases between. CDR1 and CDR2 from the germline V gene are MDHEN and SYDVKM. The CDR3 spans 14 residues. CDR3 residues: CASRRQVSSYEQYF. The CDR3 DNA follows: TGTGCCAGCAGGAGACAGGTTAGCTCCTACGAGCAGTACTTC.

V and J are TRBV18 and TRBJ1-5, with 7 bases that match TRBD1. The V and J ends lost 4 bases and 2 bases, in that order; junction bases with no gene match: 8. The CDR3 extends over 16 amino acids. Germline loops: CDR1 KGHSH, CDR2 LQKENI. The DNA of the CDR3 is TGTGCCAGCTCACTGAACTCCGGACAGGGCAATCAGCCCCAGCATTTT. Protein product: CASSLNSGQGNQPQHF.

The chain is built from TRBV30 and TRBJ1-5; D is undetermined. The CDR3 sequence is 13 residues long. Germline values: CDR1 GTSNPN, CDR2 SVGIG (reference sequence). V shed 1 base and J shed 7 bases, with 11 bases lying between them. This CDR3 is CAWSGGILQPQHF. CDR3 DNA: TGTGCCTGGAGTGGCGGGATACTGCAGCCCCAGCATTTT.

The genes are TRBV11-2 and TRBJ1-1; D perhaps matches TRBD1 (6 bases). V was cut by 6 bases and J by 2 bases, with 16 bases left in between. This CDR3 contains 15 residues. The germline CDR1 and CDR2 sequences are SGHAT and FQNNGV. The CDR3 bases are TGTGCCAGCAGGTCACCCGGGACAAGTAACACTGAAGCTTTCTTT. Its protein product is CASRSPGTSNTEAFF.

This chain links TRBV7-9 with TRBJ1-2; 7 nucleotides line up with TRBD1. The CDR3 consists of 13 residues. J lost 8 bases, V lost 0 bases, and 3 bases had no gene match. Per germline, CDR1 SEHNR and CDR2 FQNEAQ (reference sequence). The CDR3 DNA follows: TGTGCCAGCAGCTTAGCGACAGGGATAGGCTACACCTTC. Amino acid sequence: CASSLATGIGYTF. The full variable domain, in which reference TRBV7-9 and TRBJ1-2 provide the parts outside the CDR3, is DTGVSQNPRHKITKRGQNVTFRCDPISEHNRLYWYRQTLGQGPEFLTYFQNEAQLEKSRLLSDRFSAERPKGSFSTLEIQRTEQGDSAMYLCASSLATGIGYTFGSGTRLTVV.

This clone was counted once. This sequence joins TRBV5-4 and TRBJ2-7; possible D gene TRBD1, 6 bases. In germline, CDR1 is SGHNT, CDR2 YYREEE (reference sequence). This CDR3 has 14 amino acids. V was cut by 2 bases and J by 3 bases, with 12 bases left in between. CDR3 in amino acids: CASSLTRGNYEQYF. The CDR3 nucleotides read TGTGCCAGCAGCTTAACAAGGGGGAACTACGAGCAGTACTTC. Supplemented by reference TRBV5-4 and TRBJ2-7, the full variable domain reads ETGVTQSPTHLIKTRGQQVTLRCSSQSGHNTVSWYQQALGQGPQFIFQYYREEENGRGNFPPRFSGLQFPNYSSELNVNALELDDSALYLCASSLTRGNYEQYFGPGTRLTVT.

V gene TRBV6-5 combines with J gene TRBJ1-1, with D tentatively TRBD1 (6 bases). The V end was cut by 6 bases, the J end by 10 bases, with 18 bases between. The CDR3 contains 13 residues. CDR1 and CDR2 (germline): MNHEY, SVGAGI. The chain's CDR3 is CASRPKLGGRAFF. CDR3 bases: TGTGCCAGCAGACCAAAGCTGGGGGGGCGAGCTTTCTTT.

The V gene is TRBV15, the J gene TRBJ1-5, with TRBD1 matching over 9 bases. Germline assignment: CDR1 LNHNV and CDR2 YYDKDF (reference sequence). CDR3 length equals 14 residues. The junction had 1 base not matched to a gene; V was cut back by 5 bases and J by 2 bases. The CDR3 DNA follows: TGTGCCACCAGCGGGGACAGGGGCAATCAGCCCCAGCATTTT. It is translated as CATSGDRGNQPQHF.

The J gene is TRBJ2-5, the V gene TRBV4-3; D not resolved. Looked up from germline, CDR1 is LGHNA and CDR2 is YSLEER. The ends were cut back, 0 bases at V and 2 bases at J, with 10 bases in the middle. CDR3 size: 15 residues. CDR3 in DNA: TGCGCCAGCAGCCAAGATGGGCTGAATCAAGAGACCCAGTACTTC. Translated, it gives CASSQDGLNQETQYF.

V is TRBV30 and J is TRBJ1-3; D gene unclear. The germline gives CDR1 GTSNPN, CDR2 SVGIG (reference sequence). The CDR3 totals 14 residues. V lost 2 bases and J 0 bases, leaving 8 bases between the germline ends. The CDR3 region is CAWSPGYSGNTIYF. CDR3 sequence (DNA): TGTGCCTGGAGTCCCGGGTACTCTGGAAACACCATATATTTT. Full variable domain (missing parts from reference TRBV30 and TRBJ1-3): SQTIHQWPATLVQPVGSPLSLECTVEGTSNPNLYWYRQAAGRGLQLLFYSVGIGQISSEVPQNLSASRPQDRQFILSSKKLLLSDSGFYLCAWSPGYSGNTIYFGEGSWLTVV.

A word on this clone: One end of the junction varies from germline; a read error may be responsible. The chain has TRBV7-7 and TRBJ2-5; 8 bases match TRBD1. The CDR3 totals 16 residues. Germline loops: CDR1 SSHAT, CDR2 FNYEAQ (reference sequence). CDR3 sequence: CASSQTGRTGKETQYF. DNA for the CDR3: TGTGCTAGCAGCCAAACCGGAAGGACAGGGAAAGAGACCCAGTACTTC.

In its sample, this clone was seen a few times. This chain connects TRBV7-9 to TRBJ2-1; TRBD2 matches at 9 bases. V lost 0 bases and J lost 2; bases outside the gene matches: 11. This CDR3 is built from 19 residues. The V gene's germline CDR1 is SEHNR and CDR2 FQNEAQ (reference sequence). The chain's CDR3 is CASSLALISGSQTYNEQFF. The CDR3 coding sequence is TGTGCCAGCAGCTTAGCGCTTATTAGCGGGAGCCAGACCTACAATGAGCAGTTCTTC. The entire variable domain, with the rest obtained from reference TRBV7-9 and TRBJ2-1, is as follows: DTGVSQNPRHKITKRGQNVTFRCDPISEHNRLYWYRQTLGQGPEFLTYFQNEAQLEKSRLLSDRFSAERPKGSFSTLEIQRTEQGDSAMYLCASSLALISGSQTYNEQFFGPGTRLTVL.

J is TRBJ2-7 and V is TRBV18, with D perhaps matching TRBD2 (5 bases). Trimming stripped 0 bases from V and 0 bases from J, with 12 bases between. The length of the CDR3 is 16 residues. CDR1 KGHSH and CDR2 LQKENI come from the germline V gene. The CDR3: CASSPPRGSSSYEQYF. Written as DNA, the CDR3 is TGTGCCAGCTCACCACCTCGCGGGTCAAGCTCCTACGAGCAGTACTTC. The variable domain in full, completed from reference TRBV18 and TRBJ2-7, reads NAGVMQNPRHLVRRRGQEARLRCSPMKGHSHVYWYRQLPEEGLKFMVYLQKENIIDESGMPKERFSAEFPKEGPSILRIQQVVRGDSAAYFCASSPPRGSSSYEQYFGPGTRLTVT.

The chain's CDR3 is CASSPDRFYGYTF. CDR3 DNA sequence: TGTGCCAGCAGCCCGGACAGGTTTTATGGCTACACCTTC. V usage is TRBV7-8 and J usage is TRBJ1-2; 7 positions agree with TRBD1. The length of the CDR3 is 13 residues. Germline CDR1 SGHVS, CDR2 FQNEAQ. J lost 5 bases, V lost 5 bases, and 5 bases had no gene match.

The chain links TRBV7-9 to TRBJ1-2, with unresolved D. From germline, CDR1 is SEHNR and CDR2 FQNEAQ (reference sequence). The CDR3 runs 13 residues. Trimming took off 3 bases at V and 10 bases at J, with 15 bases between the two ends. DNA for the CDR3: TGTGCCAGCAGCTTCAACGCTGGACTATACTACACCTTC. The encoded protein is CASSFNAGLYYTF.

The chain is built from TRBV7-9 and TRBJ2-7, with no clear D. The CDR3 runs to 13 residues. Trimming left V 5 bases short and J 4 bases short, with 12 bases between. Germline-derived CDR1 and CDR2 are SEHNR and FQNEAQ (reference sequence). The CDR3, as DNA: TGTGCCAGCAGCCTGGGCACTGCATACGAGCAGTACTTC. Residues: CASSLGTAYEQYF.

This CDR3 reads CASSRGGIGEQFF. Written as DNA, the CDR3 is TGTGCCAGCAGCAGGGGGGGGATTGGTGAGCAGTTCTTC. V gene TRBV5-8 combines with J gene TRBJ2-1; a possible D gene is TRBD2 (7 bases). V lost 4 bases, J lost 9 bases, and 14 bases lay in between. CDR3 length: 13 amino acids. Per the germline V gene, CDR1 is SGHTS and CDR2 is YDEGEE.

The chain links TRBV18 to TRBJ1-2, with TRBD1 as a possible D gene (5 bases). The CDR3 has 14 amino acids. Germline assignment: CDR1 KGHSH and CDR2 LQKENI. V was cut by 4 bases and J by 2 bases, with 11 bases left in between. In DNA form, the CDR3 reads TGTGCCAGCTCACTACCGACAGAAAACTATGGCTACACCTTC. Protein sequence: CASSLPTENYGYTF.

The chain uses TRBV2 and TRBJ2-7; D not certain. Trimming shortened V by 4 bases and J by 0 bases, and 4 bases separated the two germline ends. The CDR3 is 12 amino acids. The germline V gene has CDR1 SNHLY and CDR2 FYNNEI. The CDR3 DNA is TGTGCCAGCAGTGCTTCCTCCTACGAGCAGTACTTC. Protein product: CASSASSYEQYF.

This clone was counted a few times. The V gene is TRBV19, the J gene TRBJ1-3; 8 bases fit TRBD1. CDR1 is LNHDA, CDR2 SQIVND, per germline (reference sequence). This CDR3 comprises 15 residues. V shed 4 bases and J 4 bases; nucleotides not matched to a gene: 6. The chain's CDR3 is CASSNYRDRGNTIYF. The CDR3 coding sequence is TGTGCCAGTAGTAACTACCGGGACAGGGGAAACACCATATATTTT.

V is TRBV7-9 and J is TRBJ1-1, with 7 bases aligning to TRBD1. This CDR3 region has 16 residues. V lost 5 bases and J lost 1; bases outside the gene matches: 10. In germline, CDR1 is SEHNR, CDR2 FQNEAQ (reference sequence). The CDR3 nucleotides read TGTGCCAGCAGCGGAAGGGGGCAGGGCCAGAACACTGAAGCTTTCTTT. Its translation is CASSGRGQGQNTEAFF.

The chain carries TRBV9 and TRBJ1-4, with D possibly matching TRBD1 (5 bases). Germline-derived CDR1 and CDR2 are SGDLS and YYNGEE. This CDR3 has 16 amino acids. Trimming removed 3 bases from V and 6 bases from J, with 18 bases in between. CDR3 residues: CASSAPGGVSHEKLFF. Written as DNA, the CDR3 is TGTGCCAGCAGCGCGCCTGGGGGGGTGTCTCATGAAAAACTGTTTTTT.

The chain recombines TRBV5-4 with TRBJ2-5; 7 bases are shared with TRBD1. After removal of 0 bases from V and 3 bases from J, the junction contained 2 bases not matched to a gene. Germline CDR1 and CDR2: SGHNT and YYREEE (reference sequence). The CDR3 contains 14 residues. Written as DNA, the CDR3 is TGTGCCAGCAGCTTGGGGGGGACAGAAGAGACCCAGTACTTC. As protein: CASSLGGTEETQYF.

The rearrangement links TRBV25-1 to TRBJ2-1, with 8 positions matching TRBD1. Germline loops: CDR1 MGHDK, CDR2 SYGVNS. This CDR3 has 14 residues. V was clipped by 8 bases and J by 8 bases; unmatched bases: 11. Here the CDR3 reads CASGDPGGRDEQFF. DNA of the CDR3: TGTGCCAGCGGGGACCCAGGGGGCCGGGATGAGCAGTTCTTC.

This rearrangement joins TRBV28 to TRBJ2-2; TRBD1 matches at 10 bases. CDR3 length: 14 amino acids. With V trimmed by 3 bases and J by 6 bases, 1 base remained unmatched. Germline V CDR1 and CDR2: MDHEN, SYDVKM. CDR3 amino acids: CASSLDRGSGELFF. DNA for the CDR3: TGTGCCAGCAGTTTGGACAGGGGGTCCGGGGAGCTGTTTTTT.

This chain uses TRBV28 with TRBJ2-7; TRBD1 matches at 8 bases. The CDR3 consists of 15 residues. CDR1 and CDR2 from the germline V gene are MDHEN and SYDVKM. J lost 3 bases, V lost 5 bases, and 9 bases had no gene match. CDR3 amino acids: CASSPPRQGNYEQYF. The CDR3 bases are TGTGCCAGCAGTCCACCACGACAGGGGAACTACGAGCAGTACTTC.

The chain uses TRBV6-4 and TRBJ2-1; possible D gene TRBD2, 6 bases. Between the trimmed V and J ends, which lost 0 bases and 5 bases, there was a span of 11 bases. CDR1 is MRHNA and CDR2 is SNTAGT in the germline V gene. The CDR3 is 15 residues long. The DNA of the CDR3 is TGTGCCAGCAGTGACTCGGGGGAGGCTAACAATGAGCAGTTCTTC. This encodes CASSDSGEANNEQFF.

The rearrangement uses TRBV28 and TRBJ1-1; 8 nucleotides line up with TRBD1. The trim removed 5 bases at V and 1 base at J, leaving 9 bases unmatched. In germline, CDR1 is MDHEN, CDR2 SYDVKM. The CDR3 runs 16 residues. The CDR3 protein is CASSPGQVMGNTEAFF. CDR3 nucleotides: TGTGCCAGCAGTCCGGGACAGGTCATGGGGAACACTGAAGCTTTCTTT.

The chain recombines TRBV5-6 with TRBJ1-2, with 7 bases fitting TRBD1. The CDR3 totals 14 residues. Germline CDR1 SGHDT, CDR2 YYEEEE. V shed 0 bases, J shed 5 bases, and the junction held 4 bases outside the gene matches. CDR3 protein: CASSLGQGEYGYTF. The CDR3 DNA reads TGTGCCAGCAGCTTGGGACAGGGAGAATATGGCTACACCTTC.